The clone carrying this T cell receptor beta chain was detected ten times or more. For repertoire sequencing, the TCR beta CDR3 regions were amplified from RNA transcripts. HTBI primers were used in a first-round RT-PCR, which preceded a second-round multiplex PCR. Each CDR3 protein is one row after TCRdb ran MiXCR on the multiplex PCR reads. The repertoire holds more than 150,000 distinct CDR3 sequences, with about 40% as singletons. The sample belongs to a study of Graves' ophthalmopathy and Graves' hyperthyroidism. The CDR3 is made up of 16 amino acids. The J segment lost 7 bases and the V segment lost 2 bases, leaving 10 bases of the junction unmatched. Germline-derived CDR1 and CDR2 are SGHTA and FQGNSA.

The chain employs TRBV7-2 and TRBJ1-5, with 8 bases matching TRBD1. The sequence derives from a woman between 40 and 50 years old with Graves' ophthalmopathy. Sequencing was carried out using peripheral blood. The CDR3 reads CASSLFGQGTGQPQHF. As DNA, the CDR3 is TGTGCCAGCAGCTTATTTGGACAGGGAACGGGACAGCCCCAGCATTTT.